The 28 T cell receptor beta chains below were found in one sample sequenced in a study of long-term antiretroviral therapy in people with HIV. Researchers report immunoSEQ v3.0 was run at survey level. Clones were sequenced by immunoSEQ multiplex PCR, and TCRdb holds only the in-frame ones, with some missing. The sample records some 15,000 clones, 78% being singletons. The material sequenced was unsorted PBMCs, taken less than 3.3 years after starting antiretroviral therapy. The receptor set was obtained from a woman aged 40 to 50 with HIV.

This clone was detected a few times. This chain joins TRBV30 and TRBJ1-6, with a tentative D call TRBD1 (6 bases). The CDR3 is 15 residues long. Germline V gene sequence: CDR1 GTSNPN, CDR2 SVGIG (reference sequence). Trimming shortened V by 4 bases and J by 7 bases, and 17 bases separated the two germline ends. The CDR3 protein is CAWNLSGGRNSPLHF. As DNA, the CDR3 is TGTGCCTGGAACCTATCTGGGGGGCGGAATTCACCCCTCCACTTT.

This clone was observed a handful of times. This chain joins TRBV5-1 and TRBJ1-6; no reliable D call. The CDR3 sequence is 13 residues long. Germline CDR1 reads SGHRS; CDR2 reads YFSETQ. Trimming pared 1 base from V and 8 bases from J, leaving 7 bases between. CDR3 in amino acids: CASSLLADSPLHF. In DNA, the CDR3 is TGCGCCAGCAGCTTGTTAGCTGATTCACCCCTCCACTTT.

This clone was recorded a few times. The chain carries TRBV5-4 and TRBJ1-2, with a tentative D call TRBD1 (6 bases). V was shortened by 4 bases and J by 8 bases, with 18 bases between the two germline ends. The CDR3 contains 14 residues. Germline CDR1 and CDR2: SGHNT and YYREEE (reference sequence). The CDR3 reads CASSRGGGSEGYTF. For the CDR3, the DNA is TGTGCCAGCAGCCGAGGGGGGGGGTCGGAGGGCTACACCTTC.

The chain couples TRBV6-5 to TRBJ2-7; tentatively, D is TRBD1 or TRBD2 (5 bases each). The CDR3 has 16 residues. CDR1 and CDR2 (germline): MNHEY, SVGAGI. The ends were cut back, 0 bases at V and 0 bases at J, with 12 bases in the middle. The CDR3 DNA is TGTGCCAGCAGTTACTCCTGGGACGACACCTCCTACGAGCAGTACTTC. Translation gives CASSYSWDDTSYEQYF.

This clone occurred once. This chain joins TRBV10-2 and TRBJ2-7; D is unresolved. The CDR3 spans 13 residues. Germline V gives CDR1 WSHSY, CDR2 SAAADI. Trimming left V 2 bases short and J 1 base short, with 6 bases between. The CDR3 protein is CASSEEWSYEQYF. As DNA, the CDR3 is TGCGCCAGCAGTGAGGAGTGGTCCTACGAGCAGTACTTC.

This chain joins TRBV5-1 and TRBJ1-1; 11 bases map to TRBD1. This CDR3 has 15 amino acids. V trimming: 5 bases; J trimming: 5 bases; junction bases outside the gene matches: 8. The germline V gene encodes CDR1 SGHRS and CDR2 YFSETQ. The CDR3 sequence: CASRPGQGGLTEAFF. The CDR3 DNA follows: TGCGCCAGCAGGCCGGGACAGGGGGGACTAACTGAAGCTTTCTTT.

CDR3 protein: CASSLKTTGELFF. DNA for the CDR3: TGTGCCAGCAGCTTGAAAACAACCGGGGAGCTGTTTTTT. V gene TRBV11-2 combines with J gene TRBJ2-2; D call uncertain. Trimming stripped 3 bases from V and 5 bases from J, with 7 bases between. The CDR3 runs 13 residues. Per the germline V gene, CDR1 is SGHAT and CDR2 is FQNNGV.

In its sample, this clone was seen a few times. This chain connects TRBV5-8 to TRBJ2-2; tentatively, D is TRBD2 (5 bases). Trimming pared 6 bases from V and 2 bases from J, leaving 14 bases between. CDR1 and CDR2 from the germline V gene are SGHTS and YDEGEE. This CDR3 has 15 amino acids. The CDR3 protein is CASIPTIPNTGELFF. DNA of the CDR3: TGTGCCAGCATCCCGACTATACCTAACACCGGGGAGCTGTTTTTT.

This clone was seen only once. This chain joins TRBV11-2 and TRBJ2-5, with no clear D. Germline V CDR1 and CDR2: SGHAT, FQNNGV. This CDR3 spans 14 amino acids. The V end was cut by 2 bases, the J end by 1 base, with 8 bases between. The CDR3, as DNA: TGTGCCAGCAGCTTAACCGGGTCCCAAGAGACCCAGTACTTC. Its protein product is CASSLTGSQETQYF.

V usage is TRBV5-1 and J usage is TRBJ2-5, with 8 bases aligning to TRBD1. Germline lookup yields CDR1 SGHRS and CDR2 YFSETQ. The V and J ends lost 1 base and 3 bases, in that order; junction bases with no gene match: 5. The CDR3 loop spans 15 amino acids. CDR3 nucleotide sequence: TGCGCCAGCAGCTTGTCAGGGGGCGCGAAAGAGACCCAGTACTTC. Translated, it gives CASSLSGGAKETQYF.

The rearrangement links TRBV7-8 to TRBJ1-3; 7 nucleotides align to TRBD1. Germline CDR1 is SGHVS and CDR2 is FQNEAQ. The CDR3 has 14 amino acids. Trimming removed 5 bases from V and 4 bases from J; junction bases left unmatched: 5. DNA of the CDR3: TGTGCCAGCAGCCCCGGGACAGAAGGAAACACCATATATTTT. Amino acids: CASSPGTEGNTIYF.

The chain joins TRBV18 to TRBJ1-5; 9 nucleotides match TRBD1. The CDR3 has 16 residues. V was pared by 5 bases and J by 2 bases, with 7 bases of the junction left unmatched. Germline V gene sequence: CDR1 KGHSH, CDR2 LQKENI. Written as DNA, the CDR3 is TGTGCCAGCTCAATACAGGGGGCGGTGGGCAATCAGCCCCAGCATTTT. Protein product: CASSIQGAVGNQPQHF.

The CDR3 is CASALIDSNYGYTF. The CDR3 DNA is TGTGCCAGCGCCCTAATAGATTCTAACTATGGCTACACCTTC. The chain employs TRBV2 and TRBJ1-2; D uncertain. Per the germline V gene, CDR1 is SNHLY and CDR2 is FYNNEI. The CDR3 length is 14 residues. The ends were cut back, 8 bases at V and 0 bases at J, with 13 bases in the middle. The complete variable domain, with remaining parts taken from reference TRBV2 and TRBJ1-2, reads EPEVTQTPSHQVTQMGQEVILRCVPISNHLYFYWYRQILGQKVEFLVSFYNNEISEKSEIFDDQFSVERPDGSNFTLKIRSTKLEDSAMYFCASALIDSNYGYTFGSGTRLTVV.

A few counts support this clone. The CDR3 sequence: CAWTRLSGGGETQYF. The DNA for the CDR3 is TGTGCCTGGACCAGACTTAGCGGGGGGGGCGAGACCCAGTACTTC. The rearrangement uses TRBV30 and TRBJ2-5, with 11 bases that match TRBD2. Trimming took 4 bases from V and 5 from J; bases not matched to a gene: 9. CDR3 length: 15 amino acids. Germline-derived CDR1 and CDR2 are GTSNPN and SVGIG (reference sequence).

The gene calls are TRBV2 and TRBJ1-2; D call uncertain. Germline V CDR1 and CDR2: SNHLY, FYNNEI. The V end was cut by 4 bases, the J end by 8 bases, with 14 bases between. The CDR3 covers 13 residues. In DNA form, the CDR3 reads TGTGCCAGCAGTGGGATGAGCCGAGACGGCTACACCTTC. Its translation is CASSGMSRDGYTF. The whole variable domain, remainder taken from reference TRBV2 and TRBJ1-2, is EPEVTQTPSHQVTQMGQEVILRCVPISNHLYFYWYRQILGQKVEFLVSFYNNEISEKSEIFDDQFSVERPDGSNFTLKIRSTKLEDSAMYFCASSGMSRDGYTFGSGTRLTVV.

This clone was detected a few times. The chain is built from TRBV7-2 and TRBJ1-5; D gene uncertain. Germline V gene lookup returns CDR1 SGHTA and CDR2 FQGNSA. This CDR3 spans 13 amino acids. Trimming shortened V by 5 bases and J by 2 bases, and 7 bases separated the two germline ends. The CDR3 region is CASSPGGNQPQHF. Written as DNA, the CDR3 is TGTGCCAGCAGCCCGGGCGGCAATCAGCCCCAGCATTTT.

The chain links TRBV7-9 to TRBJ1-1; 7 bases align to TRBD1. Germline V gene lookup returns CDR1 SEHNR and CDR2 FQNEAQ (reference sequence). The CDR3 runs 15 residues. After removal of 7 bases from V and 4 bases from J, the junction contained 12 bases not matched to a gene. The CDR3 loop reads CASNWGTGASTEAFF. The CDR3, as DNA: TGTGCCAGCAATTGGGGCACAGGGGCTAGCACTGAAGCTTTCTTT.

J is TRBJ1-5 and V is TRBV6-5, with 7 bases that match TRBD1. The CDR3 consists of 15 residues. J lost 2 bases, V lost 6 bases, and 7 bases had no gene match. CDR1 and CDR2 from the germline V gene are MNHEY and SVGAGI. CDR3 DNA sequence: TGTGCCAGCAGCTCCGTAGGGACAGGCAATCAGCCCCAGCATTTT. It specifies CASSSVGTGNQPQHF.

This clone was observed a few times. The chain carries TRBV4-2 and TRBJ2-5; D gene unclear. The V gene lost 1 base and the J gene lost 5 bases, with 17 bases spanning the gap. Germline CDR1 and CDR2: LGHNA and YNFKEQ. The CDR3 runs 16 residues. The CDR3 sequence: CASSQVGPPAWETQYF. For the CDR3, the DNA is TGTGCCAGCAGCCAAGTTGGACCACCCGCGTGGGAGACCCAGTACTTC.

This chain connects TRBV5-1 to TRBJ2-7; 14 bases map to TRBD2. This CDR3 is built from 16 residues. Trimming took 4 bases from V and 3 from J; bases not matched to a gene: 6. The germline gives CDR1 SGHRS, CDR2 YFSETQ. CDR3 in amino acids: CASSRGTSGGLYEQYF. In DNA, the CDR3 is TGCGCCAGCAGCAGAGGGACTAGCGGGGGTCTCTACGAGCAGTACTTC.

The rearrangement joins TRBV5-1 to TRBJ2-7; 8 bases map to TRBD1. V lost 6 bases and J lost 4; bases outside the gene matches: 12. Per germline, CDR1 SGHRS and CDR2 YFSETQ. This CDR3 region has 15 residues. The CDR3 DNA follows: TGCGCCAGCATGCCGGATCCGACAGGGGTTTACGAGCAGTACTTC. Translation: CASMPDPTGVYEQYF.

This clone has just one count. The chain couples TRBV6-6 to TRBJ1-1; D is possibly TRBD1 (5 bases). The V gene's germline CDR1 is MNHNY and CDR2 SVGAGI (reference sequence). V gave up 5 bases and J gave up 1 base, with 11 bases separating them. The CDR3 has 14 amino acids. CDR3 bases: TGTGCCAGCAGTACTGGACAAGGGAACACTGAAGCTTTCTTT. The encoded protein is CASSTGQGNTEAFF.

Of note for this clone: The junction shows a germline mismatch at one end, possibly a read error. This sequence joins TRBV5-6 and TRBJ1-4; 11 nucleotides align to TRBD1. This CDR3 has 17 residues. Germline V gene lookup returns CDR1 SGHDT and CDR2 YYEEEE. CDR3 sequence (DNA): TGTGCCAGCAGTTTACGGGGGACAGGGGGAAGAAATGAAAAGCTGTTTTTT. It is translated as CASSLRGTGGRNEKLFF.

This clone was observed a handful of times. The V gene is TRBV2, the J gene TRBJ1-6; 9 nucleotides agree with TRBD1. V shed 3 bases and J 3 bases; nucleotides not matched to a gene: 12. This CDR3 region has 19 residues. From germline, CDR1 is SNHLY and CDR2 FYNNEI. This CDR3 is CASSDWGQGNFDYNSPLHF. CDR3 DNA: TGTGCCAGCAGTGATTGGGGACAGGGTAACTTCGACTATAATTCACCCCTCCACTTT.

The CDR3 DNA follows: TGTGCCAGCAGCTTAGCGGCTAGCAGGGTCGAGCAGTACTTC. Amino acids: CASSLAASRVEQYF. This chain uses TRBV7-2 with TRBJ2-7, with D possibly called TRBD1 or TRBD2 (5 bases each). Trimming left V 0 bases short and J 6 bases short, with 12 bases between. Germline V gene sequence: CDR1 SGHTA, CDR2 FQGNSA. This CDR3 spans 14 amino acids.

The V call is TRBV10-3, the J call TRBJ2-3; TRBD2 matches at 12 bases. Per germline, CDR1 ENHRY and CDR2 SYGVKD. Trimming removed 6 bases from V and 0 bases from J; junction bases left unmatched: 7. CDR3 length: 17 amino acids. The chain's CDR3 is CAISLLAGGTSTDTQYF. Here the CDR3 DNA reads TGTGCCATCAGCCTACTAGCGGGGGGAACTAGCACAGATACGCAGTATTTT.

The chain is built from TRBV29-1 and TRBJ2-3, with a tentative D call TRBD1 (6 bases). The CDR3 is 13 amino acids. CDR1 and CDR2 from the germline V gene are SQVTM and ANQGSEA. The V end lost 7 bases, the J end lost 4 bases, and 15 bases lay between the germline ends. The CDR3 DNA is TGCAGCGGGAGAAGGGGGTCGGCAGATACGCAGTATTTT. Amino acid sequence: CSGRRGSADTQYF.

The gene calls are TRBV30 and TRBJ1-1; the D is unclear. The CDR3 covers 11 residues. Germline CDR1 GTSNPN, CDR2 SVGIG (reference sequence). With 5 bases removed from V and 3 bases from J, the gap between germline ends came to 7 bases. The CDR3 sequence: CAWGRYTEAFF. For the CDR3, the DNA is TGTGCCTGGGGGAGGTACACTGAAGCTTTCTTT.